A selection of T cell receptor beta chains follows, all from one sample in a study of tumor-infiltrating lymphocytes in localized non-small cell lung cancer. The assay was immunoSEQ multiplex PCR, and TCRdb's table has in-frame clones only and misses some. The profile shows 15,000 to 20,000 clones, about 84% of them singletons. The specimen sequenced was uninvolved lung tissue not adjacent to the tumor. These receptors all stem from a human donor with non-small cell lung cancer. Each CDR3 is given with its conserved first and last residue. A D gene is named only where the DNA matches it firmly. Clone size is not always given. Where it is, it says once, few, many or a class for expanded clones.

clone_size: NA; j_call: TRBJ1-2; v_call: TRBV15; d_call: TRBD1; cdr3_aa: CATSSDKPGAGGLNYGYTF; cdr3_nt: TGTGCCACCAGCAGCGACAAACCTGGGGCAGGGGGACTTAACTATGGCTACACCTTC
clone_size: NA; j_call: TRBJ1-1; v_call: TRBV7-6; d_call: NA; cdr3_aa: CASSSLDGTNTEAFF; cdr3_nt: TGTGCCAGCAGCTCATTAGACGGGACGAACACTGAAGCTTTCTTT
clone_size: few; j_call: TRBJ1-5; v_call: TRBV5-1; d_call: TRBD1; cdr3_aa: CASRATGGFNQPQHF; cdr3_nt: TGCGCCAGCAGGGCGACAGGGGGCTTCAATCAGCCCCAGCATTTT
clone_size: NA; j_call: TRBJ1-1; v_call: TRBV15; d_call: NA; cdr3_aa: CATSSADRGGNTEAFF; cdr3_nt: TGTGCCACCAGCAGCGCCGATAGGGGGGGAAACACTGAAGCTTTCTTT
clone_size: NA; j_call: TRBJ2-1; v_call: TRBV5-1; d_call: NA; cdr3_aa: CASSLRGGGAVNEQFF; cdr3_nt: TGCGCCAGCAGCCTGCGCGGGGGCGGGGCCGTGAATGAGCAGTTCTTC
clone_size: NA; j_call: TRBJ2-7; v_call: TRBV5-4; d_call: TRBD1; cdr3_aa: CASSSGQDSYEQYF; cdr3_nt: TGTGCCAGCAGCTCCGGACAGGACTCCTACGAGCAGTACTTC
clone_size: NA; j_call: TRBJ2-1; v_call: TRBV5-1; d_call: TRBD2; cdr3_aa: CASSLTSGTYNEQFF; cdr3_nt: TGCGCCAGCAGCTTGACTAGCGGGACATACAATGAGCAGTTCTTC
clone_size: NA; j_call: TRBJ2-2; v_call: TRBV10-1; d_call: NA; cdr3_aa: CASSRTVTGELFF; cdr3_nt: TGCGCCAGCAGCCGGACCGTCACCGGGGAGCTGTTTTTT
clone_size: NA; j_call: TRBJ2-2; v_call: TRBV6-6; d_call: TRBD2; cdr3_aa: CASSLTSTNTGELFF; cdr3_nt: TGTGCCAGCAGTCTGACTAGCACGAACACCGGGGAGCTGTTTTTT
clone_size: NA; j_call: TRBJ1-5; v_call: TRBV19; d_call: NA; cdr3_aa: CASKRQANQPQHF; cdr3_nt: TGTGCCAGTAAAAGACAGGCCAATCAGCCCCAGCATTTT
clone_size: NA; j_call: TRBJ2-5; v_call: TRBV27; d_call: TRBD1; cdr3_aa: CASSFGQGYGTQYF; cdr3_nt: TGTGCCAGCAGTTTCGGACAGGGGTACGGGACCCAGTACTTC
clone_size: few; j_call: TRBJ2-1; v_call: TRBV2; d_call: TRBD2; cdr3_aa: CASSPGLAGGNNEQFF; cdr3_nt: TGTGCCAGCTCCCCCGGACTAGCGGGAGGGAACAATGAGCAGTTCTTC
clone_size: NA; j_call: TRBJ1-4; v_call: TRBV7-9; d_call: NA; cdr3_aa: CASSLSGTENEKLFF; cdr3_nt: TGTGCCAGCAGCCTTAGTGGGACCGAGAATGAAAAACTGTTTTTT
clone_size: NA; j_call: TRBJ2-1; v_call: TRBV5-5; d_call: NA; cdr3_aa: CASSLGLESYNEQFF; cdr3_nt: TGTGCCAGCAGCCTGGGACTGGAATCCTACAATGAGCAGTTCTTC
clone_size: NA; j_call: TRBJ2-7; v_call: TRBV27; d_call: TRBD2; cdr3_aa: CASSGGPAGGPGSLEQYF; cdr3_nt: TGTGCCAGCAGTGGGGGCCCTGCGGGAGGGCCAGGATCCCTCGAGCAGTACTTC
clone_size: NA; j_call: TRBJ2-7; v_call: TRBV6-1; d_call: NA; cdr3_aa: CASSEREVYEQYF; cdr3_nt: TGTGCCAGCAGTGAAAGGGAGGTCTACGAGCAGTACTTC
clone_size: NA; j_call: TRBJ2-7; v_call: TRBV7-2; d_call: NA; cdr3_aa: CASSLAGREYNEQYF; cdr3_nt: TGTGCCAGCAGCTTAGCGGGCAGGGAGTACAACGAGCAGTACTTC
clone_size: NA; j_call: TRBJ2-7; v_call: TRBV15; d_call: TRBD2; cdr3_aa: CATSRGLAGSSQYF; cdr3_nt: TGTGCCACCAGCAGAGGACTAGCGGGAAGTTCGCAGTACTTC
clone_size: NA; j_call: TRBJ2-7; v_call: TRBV2; d_call: NA; cdr3_aa: CASTRTVYEQYF; cdr3_nt: TGTGCCAGCACCAGGACGGTCTACGAGCAGTACTTC
clone_size: once; j_call: TRBJ2-2; v_call: TRBV7-3; d_call: NA; cdr3_aa: CASSLHGQSGELFF; cdr3_nt: TGTGCCAGCAGCTTACACGGTCAGTCGGGGGAGCTGTTTTTT
clone_size: NA; j_call: TRBJ1-4; v_call: TRBV5-1; d_call: NA; cdr3_aa: CASSLEGAGANEKLFF; cdr3_nt: TGCGCCAGCAGCTTGGAAGGGGCAGGGGCTAATGAAAAACTGTTTTTT
clone_size: NA; j_call: TRBJ1-1; v_call: TRBV5-1; d_call: NA; cdr3_aa: CASSLEYPRGEAFF; cdr3_nt: TGCGCCAGCAGCTTGGAGTACCCGAGGGGAGAAGCTTTCTTT
clone_size: NA; j_call: TRBJ2-1; v_call: TRBV28; d_call: TRBD2; cdr3_aa: CASSTKLARNEQFF; cdr3_nt: TGTGCCAGCAGTACAAAACTAGCGAGGAATGAGCAGTTCTTC
clone_size: NA; j_call: TRBJ2-1; v_call: TRBV5-6; d_call: TRBD2; cdr3_aa: CASSLAGLAANNEQFF; cdr3_nt: TGTGCCAGCAGCTTGGCGGGACTAGCGGCCAACAATGAGCAGTTCTTC
clone_size: NA; j_call: TRBJ2-1; v_call: TRBV29-1; d_call: NA; cdr3_aa: CSVLPGTPSSYNEQFF; cdr3_nt: TGCAGCGTTCTCCCCGGGACGCCGAGCTCCTACAATGAGCAGTTCTTC
clone_size: medium-sized; j_call: TRBJ1-1; v_call: TRBV29-1; d_call: NA; cdr3_aa: CSAAKGADTEAFF; cdr3_nt: TGCAGCGCCGCTAAAGGGGCGGACACTGAAGCTTTCTTT
clone_size: NA; j_call: TRBJ2-5; v_call: TRBV5-1; d_call: TRBD1; cdr3_aa: CASARGQGQETQYF; cdr3_nt: TGCGCCAGCGCTAGGGGACAGGGTCAAGAGACCCAGTACTTC
clone_size: NA; j_call: TRBJ1-1; v_call: TRBV6-6; d_call: NA; cdr3_aa: CASSYGGQDTEAFF; cdr3_nt: TGTGCCAGCAGTTATGGCGGACAAGACACTGAAGCTTTCTTT
clone_size: NA; j_call: TRBJ2-3; v_call: TRBV9; d_call: TRBD1; cdr3_aa: CASSVGSGGADTQYF; cdr3_nt: TGTGCCAGCAGCGTAGGTTCAGGGGGTGCAGATACGCAGTATTTT
clone_size: NA; j_call: TRBJ2-7; v_call: TRBV10-3; d_call: NA; cdr3_aa: CAITADGHYEQYF; cdr3_nt: TGTGCCATCACCGCGGACGGGCACTACGAGCAGTACTTC
clone_size: NA; j_call: TRBJ2-5; v_call: TRBV19; d_call: TRBD2; cdr3_aa: CASATSGSQETQYF; cdr3_nt: TGTGCCAGTGCGACTAGCGGGAGTCAAGAGACCCAGTACTTC
clone_size: NA; j_call: TRBJ2-1; v_call: TRBV12-5; d_call: NA; cdr3_aa: CASGLVSGYQFF; cdr3_nt: TGTGCTAGTGGTTTGGTCTCGGGTTACCAGTTCTTC
clone_size: NA; j_call: TRBJ2-7; v_call: TRBV5-1; d_call: NA; cdr3_aa: CASSPDSSYEQYF; cdr3_nt: TGCGCCAGCAGCCCGGACAGCTCCTACGAGCAGTACTTC
clone_size: NA; j_call: TRBJ2-3; v_call: TRBV4-1; d_call: TRBD2; cdr3_aa: CASSSRGSSGSSTDTQYF; cdr3_nt: TGCGCCAGCAGCAGCAGAGGCTCTAGCGGGAGTAGCACAGATACGCAGTATTTT
clone_size: NA; j_call: TRBJ2-5; v_call: TRBV6-1; d_call: TRBD2; cdr3_aa: CAGGGLAGTWETQYF; cdr3_nt: TGTGCCGGGGGGGGACTAGCGGGTACATGGGAGACCCAGTACTTC
clone_size: NA; j_call: TRBJ2-7; v_call: TRBV4-2; d_call: NA; cdr3_aa: CASSQLSSREQYF; cdr3_nt: TGTGCCAGCAGCCAACTGTCAAGCCGCGAGCAGTACTTC
clone_size: NA; j_call: TRBJ2-5; v_call: TRBV7-9; d_call: TRBD1; cdr3_aa: CASSRGQGQETQYF; cdr3_nt: TGTGCCAGCAGCCGGGGACAGGGCCAAGAGACCCAGTACTTC
clone_size: NA; j_call: TRBJ2-7; v_call: TRBV6-5; d_call: TRBD2; cdr3_aa: CASSYSGRAYEQYF; cdr3_nt: TGTGCCAGCAGCTATAGCGGGAGAGCCTACGAGCAGTACTTC
clone_size: once; j_call: TRBJ2-1; v_call: TRBV5-1; d_call: NA; cdr3_aa: CASSFLGDSSYNEQFF; cdr3_nt: TGCGCCAGCAGCTTTTTGGGGGACTCCTCCTACAATGAGCAGTTCTTC
clone_size: NA; j_call: TRBJ2-2; v_call: TRBV5-1; d_call: TRBD1; cdr3_aa: CASRGPGTANTGELFF; cdr3_nt: TGCGCCAGCAGGGGCCCCGGGACAGCGAACACCGGGGAGCTGTTTTTT
clone_size: NA; j_call: TRBJ2-5; v_call: TRBV6-6; d_call: NA; cdr3_aa: CASSPGYQETQYF; cdr3_nt: TGTGCCAGCAGTCCCGGATACCAAGAGACCCAGTACTTC
clone_size: NA; j_call: TRBJ2-2; v_call: TRBV5-1; d_call: NA; cdr3_aa: CASSLVLGNTGELFF; cdr3_nt: TGCGCCAGCAGCTTGGTACTAGGGAACACCGGGGAGCTGTTTTTT
clone_size: once; j_call: TRBJ1-1; v_call: TRBV14; d_call: NA; cdr3_aa: CASSQVGRLNTEAFF; cdr3_nt: TGTGCCAGCAGCCAAGTCGGACGGCTGAACACTGAAGCTTTCTTT
clone_size: few; j_call: TRBJ2-7; v_call: TRBV11-2; d_call: TRBD2; cdr3_aa: CASSGTSGSGGQYF; cdr3_nt: TGTGCCAGCAGCGGGACTAGCGGGAGTGGGGGGCAGTACTTC
clone_size: NA; j_call: TRBJ2-1; v_call: TRBV14; d_call: TRBD2; cdr3_aa: CASSLGGGYEQFF; cdr3_nt: TGTGCCAGCAGCCTCGGGGGAGGGTATGAGCAGTTCTTC
clone_size: NA; j_call: TRBJ2-1; v_call: TRBV7-2; d_call: NA; cdr3_aa: CASSLATAGVIHEQFF; cdr3_nt: TGTGCCAGCAGCTTAGCGACGGCAGGGGTTATACATGAGCAGTTCTTC
clone_size: NA; j_call: TRBJ2-1; v_call: TRBV7-6; d_call: TRBD1; cdr3_aa: CASSPVLVGTDSFF; cdr3_nt: TGTGCCAGCAGCCCAGTTTTAGTCGGGACAGATTCGTTCTTC
clone_size: NA; j_call: TRBJ2-1; v_call: TRBV28; d_call: NA; cdr3_aa: CASSGGGVRNEQFF; cdr3_nt: TGTGCCAGCAGTGGGGGGGGCGTGCGGAATGAGCAGTTCTTC
clone_size: once; j_call: TRBJ2-1; v_call: TRBV10-1; d_call: TRBD1; cdr3_aa: CASRAHRTGVEFF; cdr3_nt: TGCGCCAGCAGGGCCCACAGGACAGGGGTTGAGTTCTTC
clone_size: NA; j_call: TRBJ2-2; v_call: TRBV27; d_call: NA; cdr3_aa: CASSPLQGTSRGVGELFF; cdr3_nt: TGTGCCAGCAGCCCGTTACAGGGAACTAGTCGAGGAGTCGGGGAGCTGTTTTTT
clone_size: NA; j_call: TRBJ2-3; v_call: TRBV10-1; d_call: NA; cdr3_aa: CASSESNRDRTDTQYF; cdr3_nt: TGCGCCAGCAGTGAGTCAAACAGGGACCGCACAGATACGCAGTATTTT